Shown below are 8 T cell receptor beta chains from a single sample sequenced in a study of regulatory T cells in long-lasting Graves disease. The authors built TCR beta libraries using iRepertoire HTBI primers and Arm-PCR of CDR3 regions. In TCRdb, the multiplex PCR reads were re-called with MiXCR into one record per CDR3 protein. Among 400,000 to 500,000 distinct CDR3 sequences listed, less than 15% were seen once. Time point: newly diagnosed GD, antithyroid drugs for less than 3 months. Extracted PBMC RNA gave rise to the TCR library. The same sample was also used in a study of T cells in Graves' hyperthyroidism and ophthalmopathy.

The sequenced sample was peripheral blood mononuclear cells (PBMCs), obtained at new diagnosis, from a patient treated with antithyroid drugs. Every receptor here comes from a woman aged 45-65 years with Graves disease.

This clonotype has a count of ten or more. The CDR3 DNA sequence: TGTGCCAGCAGTCGGACTAGCGGGGGATCGGTCGTCCTGACTTTC. Translated, it gives CASSRTSGGSVVLTF. The V call is TRBV2, the J call TRBJ2-6; the match to TRBD2 covers 13 bases. CDR1 is SNHLY, CDR2 FYNNEI, per germline. The CDR3 loop spans 15 amino acids. J was trimmed by 12 bases and V by 5 bases; bases with no gene match: 7.

This clonotype was seen repeatedly, ten times or more. The J gene is TRBJ2-3, the V gene TRBV3-1; D possibly corresponds to TRBD2 (5 bases). CDR1 LGHDT and CDR2 YNNKEL come from the germline V gene (reference sequence). Trimming stripped 0 bases from V and 4 bases from J, with 23 bases between. The CDR3 spans 19 residues. The CDR3 coding sequence is TGTGCCAGCAGCCAAGACTATATTCCGTCTAGCTTGCCCGCAGATACGCAGTATTTT. This gives the protein CASSQDYIPSSLPADTQYF.

This clonotype was observed many times. This chain connects TRBV5-1 to TRBJ2-1; D gene unclear. CDR1 and CDR2 (germline): SGHRS, YFSETQ. The CDR3 consists of 13 residues. The germline V and J ends were trimmed by 1 base and 10 bases, with 12 bases remaining between them. CDR3 amino acids: CASSLISLGEQFF. CDR3 nucleotide sequence: TGCGCCAGCAGCTTGATCAGCTTGGGCGAGCAGTTCTTC.

As regards this clonotype: A much larger clone differs by one base, so this may be a read error. This chain uses TRBV20-1 with TRBJ1-6, with D unresolved. Germline V gives CDR1 DFQATT, CDR2 SNEGSKA (reference sequence). The CDR3 totals 15 residues. CDR3: CSAREVMTYDSPLHF. The CDR3 nucleotides are TGCAGTGCTAGAGAGGTCATGACCTATGATTCACCCCTCCACTTT.

This clonotype was recorded at least ten times. In DNA, the CDR3 is TGTGCCAGCAGCCAAGGACCTAGCGATACCTACAATGAGCAGTTCTTC. Translation gives CASSQGPSDTYNEQFF. The gene calls are TRBV3-1 and TRBJ2-1; TRBD2 is a possible D gene (6 bases). CDR1 is LGHDT and CDR2 is YNNKEL in the germline V gene (reference sequence). The CDR3 loop spans 16 amino acids. V lost 1 base to trimming and J lost 2 bases, with 12 bases between them.

In its sample, this clonotype was seen many times. The chain combines TRBV5-6 with TRBJ2-7; 11 nucleotides agree with TRBD1. The CDR3 is made up of 17 amino acids. Germline lookup yields CDR1 SGHDT and CDR2 YYEEEE. J was trimmed by 0 bases and V by 6 bases; bases with no gene match: 11. The CDR3 coding sequence is TGTGCCAGCAAAGGTGGGACAGGGGGAACCTACTCCTACGAGCAGTACTTC. Protein sequence: CASKGGTGGTYSYEQYF.

This clonotype was recorded many times. The CDR3 DNA follows: TGTGCCAGCAGTTCAATCGCAGGAGGGAATCAGCCCCAGCATTTT. It specifies CASSSIAGGNQPQHF. This sequence joins TRBV12-3 or TRBV12-4 and TRBJ1-5, with no clear D. The CDR3 extends over 15 amino acids. V was clipped by 4 bases and J by 4 bases, with 14 bases between them.

This clonotype was detected many times. V is TRBV27 and J is TRBJ1-5; no definite D call. The CDR3 sequence is 13 residues long. V shed 1 base and J shed 2 bases, with 3 bases lying between them. In germline, CDR1 is MNHEY, CDR2 SMNVEV (reference sequence). CDR3 nucleotides: TGTGCCAGCAGTTTATATCGCAATCAGCCCCAGCATTTT. Translation gives CASSLYRNQPQHF.